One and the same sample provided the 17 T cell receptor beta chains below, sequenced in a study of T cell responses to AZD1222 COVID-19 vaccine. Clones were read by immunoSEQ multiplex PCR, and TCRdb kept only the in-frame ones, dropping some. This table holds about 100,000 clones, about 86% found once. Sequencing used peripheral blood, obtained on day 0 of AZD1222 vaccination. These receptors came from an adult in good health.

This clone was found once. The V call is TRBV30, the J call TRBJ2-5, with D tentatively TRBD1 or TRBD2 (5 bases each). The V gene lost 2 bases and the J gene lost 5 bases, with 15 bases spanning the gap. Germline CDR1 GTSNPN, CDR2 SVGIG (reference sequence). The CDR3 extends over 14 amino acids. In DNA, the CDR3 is TGTGCCTGGAGTTTTGGGGGAGTGGGGGAGACCCAGTACTTC. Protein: CAWSFGGVGETQYF.

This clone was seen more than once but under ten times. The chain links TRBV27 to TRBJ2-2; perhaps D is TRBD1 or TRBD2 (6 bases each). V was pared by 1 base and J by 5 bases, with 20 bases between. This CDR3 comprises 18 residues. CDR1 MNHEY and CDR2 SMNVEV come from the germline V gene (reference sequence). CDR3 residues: CASSLLGLGGVGTGELFF. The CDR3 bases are TGTGCCAGCAGTTTATTGGGGCTGGGGGGCGTAGGGACCGGGGAGCTGTTTTTT.

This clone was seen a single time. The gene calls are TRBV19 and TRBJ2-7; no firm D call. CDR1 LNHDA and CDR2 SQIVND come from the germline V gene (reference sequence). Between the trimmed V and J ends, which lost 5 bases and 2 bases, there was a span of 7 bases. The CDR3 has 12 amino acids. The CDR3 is CASSLRPYEQYF. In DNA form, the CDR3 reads TGTGCCAGTAGTCTTCGTCCCTACGAGCAGTACTTC.

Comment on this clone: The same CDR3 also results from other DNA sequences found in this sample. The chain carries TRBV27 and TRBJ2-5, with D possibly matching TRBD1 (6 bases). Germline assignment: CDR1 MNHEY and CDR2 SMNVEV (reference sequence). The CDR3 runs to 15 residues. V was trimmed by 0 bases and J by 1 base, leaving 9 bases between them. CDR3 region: CASSLSGQAQETQYF. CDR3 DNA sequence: TGTGCCAGCAGTTTATCGGGACAAGCCCAAGAGACCCAGTACTTC.

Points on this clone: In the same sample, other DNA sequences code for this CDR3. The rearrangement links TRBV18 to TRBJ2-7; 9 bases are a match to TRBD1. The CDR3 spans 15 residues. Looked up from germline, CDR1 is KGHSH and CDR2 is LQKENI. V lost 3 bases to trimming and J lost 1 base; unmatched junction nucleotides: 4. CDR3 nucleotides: TGTGCCAGCTCACCGTCCGGGACAGGGTCCTACGAGCAGTACTTC. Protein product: CASSPSGTGSYEQYF.

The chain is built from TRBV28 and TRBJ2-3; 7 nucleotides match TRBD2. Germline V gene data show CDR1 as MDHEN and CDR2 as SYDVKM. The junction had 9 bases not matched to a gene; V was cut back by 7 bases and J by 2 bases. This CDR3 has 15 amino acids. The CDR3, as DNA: TGTGCCAGCACCCCTAGCGGTTTATACACAGATACGCAGTATTTT. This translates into CASTPSGLYTDTQYF.

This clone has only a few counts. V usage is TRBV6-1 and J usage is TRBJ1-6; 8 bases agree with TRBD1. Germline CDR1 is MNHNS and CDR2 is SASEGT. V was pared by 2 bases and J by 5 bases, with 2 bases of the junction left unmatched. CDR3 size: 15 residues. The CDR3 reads CASSERTGHNSPLHF. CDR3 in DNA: TGTGCCAGCAGTGAAAGGACAGGGCATAATTCACCCCTCCACTTT.

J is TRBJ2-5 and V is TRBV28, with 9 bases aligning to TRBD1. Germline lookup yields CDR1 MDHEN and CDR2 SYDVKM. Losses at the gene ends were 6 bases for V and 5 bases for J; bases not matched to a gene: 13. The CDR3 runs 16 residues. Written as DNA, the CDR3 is TGTGCCAGCAGACACAACCGGGACAGGGATGTGGAGACCCAGTACTTC. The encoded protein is CASRHNRDRDVETQYF.

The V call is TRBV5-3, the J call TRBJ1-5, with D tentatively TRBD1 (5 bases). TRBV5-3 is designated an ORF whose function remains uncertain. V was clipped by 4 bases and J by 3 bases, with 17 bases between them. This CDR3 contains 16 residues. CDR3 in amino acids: CARSSRAPEHNQPQHF. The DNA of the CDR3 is TGTGCCAGAAGCAGCAGGGCCCCGGAACACAATCAGCCCCAGCATTTT.

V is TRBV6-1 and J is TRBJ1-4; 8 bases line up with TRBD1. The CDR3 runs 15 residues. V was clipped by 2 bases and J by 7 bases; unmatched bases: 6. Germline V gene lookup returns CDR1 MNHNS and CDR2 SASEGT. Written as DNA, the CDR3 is TGTGCCAGCAGTGAATCTTACAGGGGGGGTGAAAAACTGTTTTTT. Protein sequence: CASSESYRGGEKLFF.

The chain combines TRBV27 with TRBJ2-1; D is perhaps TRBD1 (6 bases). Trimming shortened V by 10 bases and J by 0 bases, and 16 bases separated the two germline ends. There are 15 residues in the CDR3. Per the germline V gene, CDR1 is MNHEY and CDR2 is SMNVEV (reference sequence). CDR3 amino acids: CATRPGQSSYNEQFF. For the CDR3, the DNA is TGTGCCACCCGACCGGGACAAAGCTCCTACAATGAGCAGTTCTTC.

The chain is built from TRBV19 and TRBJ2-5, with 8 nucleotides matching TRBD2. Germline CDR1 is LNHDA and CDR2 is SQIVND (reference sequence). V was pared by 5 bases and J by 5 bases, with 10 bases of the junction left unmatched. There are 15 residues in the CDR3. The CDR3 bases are TGTGCCAGTAGTCCAATACGGGAGGGCCCCGAGACCCAGTACTTC. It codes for CASSPIREGPETQYF.

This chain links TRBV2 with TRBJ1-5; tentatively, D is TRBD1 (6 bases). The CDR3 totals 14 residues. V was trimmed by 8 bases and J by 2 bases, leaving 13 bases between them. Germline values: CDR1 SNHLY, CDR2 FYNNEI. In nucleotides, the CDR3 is TGTGCCAGCGGGGACATTGAGGGCAATCAGCCCCAGCATTTT. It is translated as CASGDIEGNQPQHF.

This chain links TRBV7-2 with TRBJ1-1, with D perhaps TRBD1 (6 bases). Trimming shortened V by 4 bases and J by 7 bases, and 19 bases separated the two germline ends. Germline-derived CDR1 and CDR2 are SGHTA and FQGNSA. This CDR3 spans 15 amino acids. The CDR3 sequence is CASSSAWAGEDEAFF. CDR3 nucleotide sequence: TGTGCCAGCAGCTCCGCTTGGGCAGGGGAGGATGAAGCTTTCTTT.

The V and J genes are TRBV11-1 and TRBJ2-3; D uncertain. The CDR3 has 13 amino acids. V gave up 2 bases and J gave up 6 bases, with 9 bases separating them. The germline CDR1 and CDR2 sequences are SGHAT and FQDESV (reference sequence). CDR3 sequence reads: CASSLWGGDTQYF. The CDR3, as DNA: TGTGCCAGCAGCTTATGGGGTGGGGATACGCAGTATTTT.

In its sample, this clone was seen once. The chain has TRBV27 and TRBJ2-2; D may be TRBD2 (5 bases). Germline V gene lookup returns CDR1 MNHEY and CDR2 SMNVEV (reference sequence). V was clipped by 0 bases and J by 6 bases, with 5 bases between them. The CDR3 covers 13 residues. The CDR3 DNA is TGTGCCAGCAGTTTATCCGGGGCCGGGGAGCTGTTTTTT. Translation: CASSLSGAGELFF.

The CDR3 bases are TGTGCCAGCAGCTTATGGACGGCGGGAGCTTTCTTT. Its translation is CASSLWTAGAFF. The rearrangement joins TRBV11-2 to TRBJ1-1; D is undetermined. CDR1 is SGHAT, CDR2 FQNNGV, per germline. This CDR3 spans 12 amino acids. V gave up 2 bases and J gave up 10 bases, with 11 bases separating them.